The 9 T cell receptor beta chains in this list originate from one sample, sequenced in a study of blood T cell dynamics during melanoma immunotherapy. The time point denotes: week 3, after first cycle of checkpoint inhibitor. Libraries were prepared by immunoSEQ multiplex PCR; TCRdb keeps only in-frame clonotypes and omits some of them. The table records some 13,000 clones, around 86% of them present only once. This specimen was blood, taken from a patient treated with checkpoint blockade. The receptor source for this set is a human donor with melanoma.

V and J are TRBV11-3 and TRBJ2-5, with 10 nucleotides matching TRBD1. The V and J ends lost 5 bases and 3 bases, in that order; junction bases with no gene match: 6. Germline V lookup: CDR1 SGHNT, CDR2 YENEEA. There are 15 residues in the CDR3. The CDR3, as DNA: TGTGCCAGCAGCGCGGGGACAGGGGAGGAAGAGACCCAGTACTTC. Its protein is CASSAGTGEEETQYF.

This chain uses TRBV12-5 with TRBJ2-3, with D perhaps TRBD1 (6 bases). Per germline, CDR1 LGHNT and CDR2 FRNRAP. Trimming removed 4 bases from V and 2 bases from J, with 10 bases in between. The CDR3 has 14 residues. CDR3 DNA: TGTGCTAGTGGTTGGGGGACATCCACAGATACGCAGTATTTT. It specifies CASGWGTSTDTQYF.

The chain employs TRBV4-2 and TRBJ1-4; the D is unclear. Germline loops: CDR1 LGHNA, CDR2 YNFKEQ. The CDR3 has 19 amino acids. The V end was cut by 1 base, the J end by 7 bases, with 25 bases between. The CDR3 DNA is TGTGCCAGCAGCCAAGGTACGCCGGCGGGAACTGACTCGACTGAAAAACTGTTTTTT. Its translation is CASSQGTPAGTDSTEKLFF.

This clone appeared a single time. The V and J genes are TRBV7-3 and TRBJ2-5; no clear D. Trimming left V 5 bases short and J 5 bases short, with 15 bases between. The CDR3 loop spans 14 amino acids. In germline, CDR1 is SGHTA, CDR2 FQGTGA. The CDR3 DNA follows: TGTGCCAGCAGCCCCGACCGGGCGGCGGAGACCCAGTACTTC. Translation gives CASSPDRAAETQYF.

In this sample, this clone turned up once. V and J are TRBV6-1 and TRBJ2-3, with TRBD1 matching over 7 bases. Trimming took 6 bases from V and 1 from J; bases not matched to a gene: 7. The CDR3 is made up of 15 amino acids. The germline V gene has CDR1 MNHNS and CDR2 SASEGT. CDR3 DNA sequence: TGTGCCAGCAGGCAAACAGGGGCCGGCACAGATACGCAGTATTTT. This sequence encodes CASRQTGAGTDTQYF.

CDR3 DNA sequence: TGTGCCAGCAGTACCCGGGACAGGGTTTCACCCCTCCACTTT. It encodes CASSTRDRVSPLHF. This chain uses TRBV6-5 with TRBJ1-6, with TRBD1 matching over 9 bases. This CDR3 region has 14 residues. The V segment lost 5 bases and the J segment 9 bases; nucleotides outside the gene matches: 5. The germline gives CDR1 MNHEY, CDR2 SVGAGI.

CDR3 amino acids: CASSPAYEQYF. CDR3 DNA sequence: TGTGCCAGCAGCCCGGCCTACGAGCAGTACTTC. This rearrangement joins TRBV7-2 to TRBJ2-7, with D unclear. The CDR3 extends over 11 amino acids. V was shortened by 5 bases and J by 2 bases, with 4 bases between the two germline ends. CDR1 is SGHTA and CDR2 is FQGNSA in the germline V gene.

V is TRBV5-5 and J is TRBJ2-7, with D perhaps matching TRBD1 (6 bases). The CDR3 contains 17 residues. Looked up from germline, CDR1 is SGHKS and CDR2 is YYEKEE (reference sequence). Trimming cost V 0 bases and J 3 bases, with 19 bases left between them. CDR3 sequence: CASSLVGLRDKYYEQYF. CDR3 sequence (DNA): TGTGCCAGCAGCTTGGTGGGTCTCCGGGACAAATACTACGAGCAGTACTTC.

The sample holds a few counts of this clone. This chain uses TRBV5-1 with TRBJ1-1; D is unclear. V was trimmed by 1 base and J by 7 bases, leaving 11 bases between them. CDR1 and CDR2 from the germline V gene are SGHRS and YFSETQ. This CDR3 is 13 amino acids long. CDR3 sequence (DNA): TGCGCCAGCAGCTTGATCTCGGGAAGTGAAGCTTTCTTT. Translation: CASSLISGSEAFF.